Listed here are 10 T cell receptor beta chains from one sample, sequenced in a study of T cells in Graves' hyperthyroidism and ophthalmopathy. RNA transcripts were the template for amplifying TCR beta CDR3 regions. HTBI primers were employed in a first-round RT-PCR of the TCR CDR3. TCRdb reprocessed the multiplex PCR reads with MiXCR, giving one entry per CDR3 protein. The sample has roughly 740,000 distinct CDR3 sequences, over 15% seen once; the top ten hold 8.4%. The specimen was blood. These receptors all come from a man in his late teens or twenties with Graves' hyperthyroidism.

The table lists this clonotype with many counts. J is TRBJ2-1 and V is TRBV12-3 or TRBV12-4, with a tentative D call TRBD2 (7 bases). V was shortened by 2 bases and J by 7 bases, with 15 bases between the two germline ends. The CDR3 length is 15 residues. The CDR3, as DNA: TGTGCCAGCAGTTTACTAGCGGAGGGGGGGAATGAGCAGTTCTTC. As protein: CASSLLAEGGNEQFF.

This clonotype was detected many times. Relative to the germline gene, one junction end is altered; a read error may explain this. The genes are TRBV7-7 and TRBJ2-2; TRBD2 agrees at 8 bases. CDR3 length: 16 residues. Per germline, CDR1 SSHAT and CDR2 FNYEAQ (reference sequence). CDR3 loop: CASSPRAAGVIGELFF. CDR3 sequence (DNA): TGTGCTAGCAGCCCCCGCGCAGCGGGAGTGATCGGGGAGCTGTTTTTT.

There are many counts of this clonotype. This chain links TRBV7-2 with TRBJ2-7; 10 bases fit TRBD2. Unmatched junction bases numbered 6, after V lost 4 bases and J lost 6 bases. Germline V CDR1 and CDR2: SGHTA, FQGNSA. This CDR3 region has 14 residues. The CDR3 DNA reads as TGTGCCAGCAGCTCCCAGCGGGAGGGGGCCGAGCAGTACTTC. This encodes CASSSQREGAEQYF.

This sequence joins TRBV2 and TRBJ2-5; 10 positions match TRBD2. This CDR3 contains 15 residues. Germline CDR1 is SNHLY and CDR2 is FYNNEI. V was clipped by 2 bases and J by 7 bases; unmatched bases: 7. The CDR3 nucleotides are TGTGCCAGCAGTGAAACAGCGGGAGGGAGTGGGACCCAGTACTTC. Protein sequence: CASSETAGGSGTQYF. The whole variable domain, remainder taken from reference TRBV2 and TRBJ2-5, is EPEVTQTPSHQVTQMGQEVILRCVPISNHLYFYWYRQILGQKVEFLVSFYNNEISEKSEIFDDQFSVERPDGSNFTLKIRSTKLEDSAMYFCASSETAGGSGTQYFGPGTRLLVL.

The chain has TRBV4-1 and TRBJ2-7; possible D gene TRBD1, 6 bases. Germline CDR1 and CDR2: MGHRA and YSYEKL. Between the trimmed V and J ends, which lost 3 bases and 3 bases, there was a span of 9 bases. This CDR3 region has 13 residues. The CDR3 DNA reads as TGCGCCAGCAGCCACTACAGGGACTACGAGCAGTACTTC. Its protein product is CASSHYRDYEQYF.

This clonotype was counted many times. The chain uses TRBV28 and TRBJ2-7, with 9 bases matching TRBD2. The V gene end was trimmed by 1 base and the J gene end by 7 bases; junction bases not matched to a gene: 2. The CDR3 is 13 residues long. Germline V gene sequence: CDR1 MDHEN, CDR2 SYDVKM. The CDR3 loop is CASSLLAGDEQYF. The CDR3 bases are TGTGCCAGCAGTTTATTAGCGGGAGATGAGCAGTACTTC. Full variable domain (missing parts from reference TRBV28 and TRBJ2-7): DVKVTQSSRYLVKRTGEKVFLECVQDMDHENMFWYRQDPGLGLRLIYFSYDVKMKEKGDIPEGYSVSREKKERFSLILESASTNQTSMYLCASSLLAGDEQYFGPGTRLTVT.

This clonotype showed up many times. The J gene is TRBJ2-5, the V gene TRBV2; tentatively, D is TRBD1 (5 bases). CDR3 length: 14 residues. V dropped 1 base and J dropped 0 bases, with 6 bases sitting between them. CDR1 and CDR2 from the germline V gene are SNHLY and FYNNEI. The CDR3 here is CASSEGGYQETQYF. For the CDR3, the DNA is TGTGCCAGCAGTGAAGGGGGCTACCAAGAGACCCAGTACTTC. The variable domain in full, completed from reference TRBV2 and TRBJ2-5, reads EPEVTQTPSHQVTQMGQEVILRCVPISNHLYFYWYRQILGQKVEFLVSFYNNEISEKSEIFDDQFSVERPDGSNFTLKIRSTKLEDSAMYFCASSEGGYQETQYFGPGTRLLVL.

The chain recombines TRBV5-1 with TRBJ2-6; 9 bases align to TRBD1. Trimming took 3 bases from V and 0 from J; bases not matched to a gene: 13. Germline V gene sequence: CDR1 SGHRS, CDR2 YFSETQ. This CDR3 region has 20 residues. CDR3: CASSWPTGQGVTSGANVLTF. CDR3 bases: TGCGCCAGCAGCTGGCCAACGGGACAGGGAGTAACCTCTGGGGCCAACGTCCTGACTTTC.

This clonotype was recorded at least ten times. The rearrangement joins TRBV6-1 to TRBJ2-3, with 11 positions matching TRBD1. CDR3 length: 15 residues. V was clipped by 6 bases and J by 5 bases; unmatched bases: 7. Germline assignment: CDR1 MNHNS and CDR2 SASEGT. CDR3 in DNA: TGTGCCAGCAGGGAGGACAGGGGGCATGAAGATACGCAGTATTTT. It specifies CASREDRGHEDTQYF.

This clonotype appeared a few times. This chain uses TRBV9 with TRBJ2-7, with D possibly being TRBD2 (6 bases). Germline V gives CDR1 SGDLS, CDR2 YYNGEE. The CDR3 is made up of 16 amino acids. Trimming pared 4 bases from V and 0 bases from J, leaving 17 bases between. Here the CDR3 reads CASSPDGASASYEQYF. DNA for the CDR3: TGTGCCAGCAGCCCCGATGGGGCTAGCGCCTCCTACGAGCAGTACTTC.